The T cell receptor beta chain described here comes from a study of beta chain features in type 1 diabetes. Overall study findings and caveats: Patients with type 1 diabetes showed fewer VDJ junction insertions and more deletions. Relative to healthy donors, patients appeared to have naive, central memory and Treg TCRB repertoires that were more similar. In every one of the four CD4+ subsets, TCRB CDR3s were moderately but significantly shorter in Type 1 diabetes patients. Equally in patients and controls, PCR might preferentially amplify shorter templates.

The CDR3 is made up of 13 amino acids. V lost 3 bases, J lost 6 bases, and 11 bases lay in between. Germline V gene lookup returns CDR1 WSHSY and CDR2 SAAADI. As concerns this clone: Its cognate antigen is unknown.

Every bit of the isolated RNA underwent reverse transcription, so sequencing read expressed TCRB transcripts. TCRdb keeps only in-frame clones here, not all; method: immunoSEQ multiplex PCR. The table has over 40,000 clones, 50% seen once; the top ten hold 0.25%. The chain joins TRBV10-2 to TRBJ1-2, with D possibly being TRBD1 (6 bases). The sequence was obtained from a woman in her 30s in good health. The specimen sequenced was stem cell memory CD4+ T cells from blood. CDR3 protein: CASSDRDTNGYTF. The DNA for the CDR3 is TGCGCCAGCAGTGACCGGGACACAAATGGCTACACCTTC.